Each of the 27 T cell receptor beta chains below was sequenced from the same sample in a study of CXCR3-negative and CXCR3-positive naive CD8 T cells. Study-wide points: Higher TRB CDR3 hydrophobicity marked CXCR3-positive naive cells relative to CXCR3-negative naive cells.

The antigens these receptors bind are not known. In preparing the TRB cDNA libraries, 5' RACE with UMI labels was used. No DNA is given; TCRdb re-called the 5' RACE reads and lists each CDR3 protein once. This sample's table has around 140,000 distinct CDR3 sequences. Sequences were obtained from naive CXCR3+ CD8+ T cells from blood. Stated subset: CD45RO-CCR7+CD27+CD95- naive CD8+ T cells expressing CXCR3 (TNR3+). The receptors derive from a human donor in good health. Some clones in this sample may be carry-over from other donors' samples.

The chain employs TRBV10-3 and TRBJ1-5; TCRdb's D call, TRBD1, is unchecked because there is no DNA. Germline V CDR1 and CDR2: ENHRY, SYGVKD. This CDR3 is 15 amino acids long. CDR3 sequence reads: CAANEGLGDNQPQHF.

The chain recombines TRBV4-3 with TRBJ1-1. The CDR3 is made up of 15 amino acids. Germline V gives CDR1 LGHNA, CDR2 YSLEER. This CDR3 reads CASSQDRVGRTEAFF.

The rearrangement uses TRBV2 and TRBJ2-1. The germline gives CDR1 SNHLY, CDR2 FYNNEI. This CDR3 comprises 14 residues. This chain's CDR3 is CASSEGDFNIEQFF.

The chain combines TRBV12-3 or TRBV12-4 with TRBJ1-6; TCRdb lists TRBD1, though no DNA is available to test this call. This CDR3 region has 16 residues. CDR3 sequence: CAIFSGPTSYNSPLHF.

The chain recombines TRBV7-2 with TRBJ2-1; TCRdb indicates TRBD2, and absent DNA this call remains unverified. This CDR3 comprises 15 residues. Germline V gives CDR1 SGHTA, CDR2 FQGNSA. Here the CDR3 reads CASSGTSGGVGEQFF. The variable domain in full, completed from reference TRBV7-2 and TRBJ2-1, reads GAGVSQSPSNKVTEKGKDVELRCDPISGHTALYWYRQSLGQGLEFLIYFQGNSAPDKSGLPSDRFSAERTGGSVSTLTIQRTQQEDSAVYLCASSGTSGGVGEQFFGPGTRLTVL.

The chain carries TRBV6-2 or TRBV6-3 and TRBJ2-5; TCRdb's D call, TRBD1, is unchecked because there is no DNA. The CDR3 totals 17 residues. Per germline, CDR1 MNHEY and CDR2 SVGEGT. Here the CDR3 reads CASRQPLTGGHPETQYF.

This chain uses TRBV5-5 with TRBJ2-1; lacking DNA, the TRBD1 call made by TCRdb goes unchecked. The CDR3 contains 16 residues. Germline values: CDR1 SGHKS, CDR2 YYEKEE (reference sequence). The CDR3 protein is CASSQFSGGGYNEQFF. Filled out from reference TRBV5-5 and TRBJ2-1, the complete variable domain reads DAGVTQSPTHLIKTRGQQVTLRCSPISGHKSVSWYQQVLGQGPQFIFQYYEKEERGRGNFPDRFSARQFPNYSSELNVNALLLGDSALYLCASSQFSGGGYNEQFFGPGTRLTVL.

The chain combines TRBV5-1 with TRBJ1-1. The CDR3 runs 13 residues. Germline CDR1 SGHRS, CDR2 YFSETQ. The CDR3 loop is CASSLEMNTEAFF. Full variable domain (rest looked up from reference TRBV5-1 and TRBJ1-1): KAGVTQTPRYLIKTRGQQVTLSCSPISGHRSVSWYQQTPGQGLQFLFEYFSETQRNKGNFPGRFSGRQFSNSRSEMNVSTLELGDSALYLCASSLEMNTEAFFGQGTRLTVV.

The chain joins TRBV6-1 to TRBJ1-1; TCRdb returns TRBD1, unconfirmable since there is no DNA. This CDR3 is built from 13 residues. Germline V gene lookup returns CDR1 MNHNS and CDR2 SASEGT. The CDR3 reads CASSSGQFPEAFF.

This chain links TRBV6-2 or TRBV6-3 with TRBJ2-2; without DNA, the TCRdb call of TRBD2 cannot be checked. The CDR3 is 19 residues long. Germline CDR1 reads MNHEY; CDR2 reads SVGEGT. The CDR3 is CASSYWGPSGLTNTGELFF.

J is TRBJ2-2 and V is TRBV28; TCRdb designates TRBD1, a call that cannot be tested without DNA. The CDR3 has 16 residues. The V gene's germline CDR1 is MDHEN and CDR2 SYDVKM. CDR3: CASSPPSRGDTGELFF.

The CDR3 is CASSSRDSPYEQYF. V and J are TRBV7-9 and TRBJ2-7; TCRdb calls TRBD2, which cannot be checked without DNA. This CDR3 has 14 amino acids. From germline, CDR1 is SEHNR and CDR2 FQNEAQ (reference sequence).

The genes are TRBV6-5 and TRBJ1-5; no DNA is available, so the TRBD1 call from TCRdb remains unchecked. The germline gives CDR1 MNHEY, CDR2 SVGAGI. The CDR3 has 15 residues. CDR3 region: CASSLTGGAGKPQHF.

The chain couples TRBV7-9 to TRBJ2-1; absent DNA, TCRdb's TRBD2 call cannot be checked. The length of the CDR3 is 17 residues. Germline values: CDR1 SEHNR, CDR2 FQNEAQ (reference sequence). Here the CDR3 reads CASSSAGTSGRFDEQFF.

The V gene is TRBV10-3, the J gene TRBJ2-3; with no DNA, the TCRdb D assignment of TRBD1 cannot be verified. CDR3 length: 14 amino acids. Germline CDR1 reads ENHRY; CDR2 reads SYGVKD. This chain's CDR3 is CAMGGQTSTDTQYF.

The CDR3 protein is CASSATDSVYDGADTQYF. The chain links TRBV2 to TRBJ2-3; without DNA, the TCRdb call of TRBD1 cannot be checked. CDR1 is SNHLY and CDR2 is FYNNEI in the germline V gene. The CDR3 is 18 residues long.

V usage is TRBV28 and J usage is TRBJ1-6. Germline assignment: CDR1 MDHEN and CDR2 SYDVKM. This CDR3 has 15 residues. Here the CDR3 reads CASSLSMKAGLPLHF.

The rearrangement uses TRBV5-5 and TRBJ1-6; checking the TCRdb D call of TRBD1 is not possible without DNA. There are 17 residues in the CDR3. CDR1 and CDR2 from the germline V gene are SGHKS and YYEKEE (reference sequence). CDR3 residues: CASSWTGPTSYNSPLHF. Full variable domain (outside the CDR3, taken from reference TRBV5-5 and TRBJ1-6): DAGVTQSPTHLIKTRGQQVTLRCSPISGHKSVSWYQQVLGQGPQFIFQYYEKEERGRGNFPDRFSARQFPNYSSELNVNALLLGDSALYLCASSWTGPTSYNSPLHFGNGTRLTVT.

This rearrangement joins TRBV11-2 to TRBJ2-1. The CDR3 is made up of 13 amino acids. Germline assignment: CDR1 SGHAT and CDR2 FQNNGV. Here the CDR3 reads CASSLDAVSEQFF. Together with reference TRBV11-2 and TRBJ2-1, the CDR3 gives the full variable domain: EAGVAQSPRYKIIEKRQSVAFWCNPISGHATLYWYQQILGQGPKLLIQFQNNGVVDDSQLPKDRFSAERLKGVDSTLKIQPAKLEDSAVYLCASSLDAVSEQFFGPGTRLTVL.

The chain links TRBV2 to TRBJ2-7; the TCRdb call, TRBD1, lacks DNA for checking. The CDR3 spans 13 residues. Germline lookup yields CDR1 SNHLY and CDR2 FYNNEI. CDR3 sequence reads: CASSWTGTYEQYF.

The chain uses TRBV5-5 and TRBJ1-5. Per the germline V gene, CDR1 is SGHKS and CDR2 is YYEKEE (reference sequence). The CDR3 consists of 14 residues. This chain's CDR3 is CASSYYASNQPQHF.

The V call is TRBV29-1, the J call TRBJ2-6. Germline CDR1 SQVTM, CDR2 ANQGSEA. The CDR3 extends over 14 amino acids. The chain's CDR3 is CSVEGYPGANVLTF.

The genes are TRBV3-1 and TRBJ2-7. The germline V gene encodes CDR1 LGHDT and CDR2 YNNKEL (reference sequence). This CDR3 spans 13 amino acids. Here the CDR3 reads CASSPDRSYEQYF.

The genes are TRBV28 and TRBJ2-7; the TCRdb D gene call, TRBD1, has no DNA to confirm it. The CDR3 loop spans 14 amino acids. Germline V gene lookup returns CDR1 MDHEN and CDR2 SYDVKM. The CDR3 loop reads CASRDRELPYEQYF.

The chain is built from TRBV30 and TRBJ2-1; the TCRdb call, TRBD2, lacks DNA for checking. The CDR3 loop spans 17 amino acids. Germline V gene sequence: CDR1 GTSNPN, CDR2 SVGIG (reference sequence). The CDR3 here is CAWSLGLAGGSYNEQFF.

The chain joins TRBV28 to TRBJ1-1; TCRdb's D call of TRBD1 is untestable without DNA. Germline lookup yields CDR1 MDHEN and CDR2 SYDVKM. This CDR3 has 14 amino acids. This chain's CDR3 is CASSFKIREPRAFF.

The genes are TRBV5-1 and TRBJ2-7; the TRBD2 assignment by TCRdb is unverifiable without DNA. The CDR3 contains 15 residues. The germline CDR1 and CDR2 sequences are SGHRS and YFSETQ. The CDR3 is CASRWGLATTYEQYF. Full variable domain (remainder filled in from reference TRBV5-1 and TRBJ2-7): KAGVTQTPRYLIKTRGQQVTLSCSPISGHRSVSWYQQTPGQGLQFLFEYFSETQRNKGNFPGRFSGRQFSNSRSEMNVSTLELGDSALYLCASRWGLATTYEQYFGPGTRLTVT.